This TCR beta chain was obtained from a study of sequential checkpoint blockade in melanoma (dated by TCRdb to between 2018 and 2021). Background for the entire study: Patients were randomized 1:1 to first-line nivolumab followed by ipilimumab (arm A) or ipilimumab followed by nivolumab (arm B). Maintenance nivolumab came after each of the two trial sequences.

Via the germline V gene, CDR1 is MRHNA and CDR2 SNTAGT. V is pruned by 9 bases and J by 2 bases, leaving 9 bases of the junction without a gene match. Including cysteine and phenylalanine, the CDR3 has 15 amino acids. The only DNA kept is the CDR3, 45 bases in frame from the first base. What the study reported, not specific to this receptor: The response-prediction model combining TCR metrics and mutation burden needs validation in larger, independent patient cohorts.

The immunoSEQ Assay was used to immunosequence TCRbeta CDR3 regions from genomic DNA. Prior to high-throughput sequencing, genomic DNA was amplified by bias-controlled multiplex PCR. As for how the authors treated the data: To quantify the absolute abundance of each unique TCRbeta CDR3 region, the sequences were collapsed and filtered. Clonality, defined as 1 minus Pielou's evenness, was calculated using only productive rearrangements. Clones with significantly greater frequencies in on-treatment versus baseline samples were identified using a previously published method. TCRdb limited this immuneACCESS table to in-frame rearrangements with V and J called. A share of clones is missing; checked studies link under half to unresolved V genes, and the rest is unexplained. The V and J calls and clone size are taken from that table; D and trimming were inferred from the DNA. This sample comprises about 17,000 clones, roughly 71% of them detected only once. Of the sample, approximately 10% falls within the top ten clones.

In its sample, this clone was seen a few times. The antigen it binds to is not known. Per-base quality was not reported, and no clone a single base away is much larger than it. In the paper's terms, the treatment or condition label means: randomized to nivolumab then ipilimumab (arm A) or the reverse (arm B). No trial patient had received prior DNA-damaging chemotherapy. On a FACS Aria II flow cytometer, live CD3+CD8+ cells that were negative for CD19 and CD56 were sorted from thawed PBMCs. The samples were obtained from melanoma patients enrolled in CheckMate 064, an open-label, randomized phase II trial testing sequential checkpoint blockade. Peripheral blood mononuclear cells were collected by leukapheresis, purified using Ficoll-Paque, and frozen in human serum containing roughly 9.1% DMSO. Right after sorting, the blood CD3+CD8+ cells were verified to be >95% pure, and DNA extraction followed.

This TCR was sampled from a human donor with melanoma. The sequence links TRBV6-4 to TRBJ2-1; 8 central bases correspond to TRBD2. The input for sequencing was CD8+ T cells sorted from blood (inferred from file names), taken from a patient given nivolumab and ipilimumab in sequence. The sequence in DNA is TGTGCCAGTAGGACTAGCACCTCCGCCTACAATGAGCAGTTCTTC. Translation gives CASRTSTSAYNEQFF.